These T cell receptor beta chains were read from a single sample in a study of T-cell reconstitution after alpha-beta-depleted transplantation in children. TCRdb re-analysed the PCR reads in MiXCR, keeping a single row per CDR3 protein. The profile shows 200,000 to 250,000 distinct CDR3 sequences, around 9.6% of them singletons. The input for sequencing was PBMCs from the stem cell graft donor, taken from the stem cell graft. These receptors originate from a human donor who donated a stem cell graft to a child with acute lymphoblastic leukemia. CDR3s include the opening cysteine and the closing phenylalanine or tryptophan. D genes are given only for firm matches. Clone size is given for some rows only: seen once, a few or many times, or a class if the clone is expanded.

clone size: few
J gene: TRBJ1-5
D gene: TRBD1
V gene: TRBV19
CDR3 protein: CASSITGTGNQPQHF
CDR3 DNA: TGTGCCAGTAGTATTACCGGGACAGGAAATCAGCCCCAGCATTTT

clone size: many
J gene: TRBJ2-3
D gene: TRBD1
V gene: TRBV5-1
CDR3 protein: CASSSDRGYADTQYF
CDR3 DNA: TGCGCCAGCAGCTCAGACAGGGGGTACGCAGATACGCAGTATTTT

clone size: many
J gene: TRBJ1-5
D gene: TRBD1
V gene: TRBV4-1
CDR3 protein: CASSRGQGNQPQHF
CDR3 DNA: TGCGCCAGCAGCCGGGGACAGGGCAATCAGCCCCAGCATTTT

clone size: -
J gene: TRBJ1-3
D gene: -
V gene: TRBV20-1
CDR3 protein: CSVFRDTIYF
CDR3 DNA: TGCAGTGTTTTTAGGGACACCATATATTTT

clone size: many
J gene: TRBJ1-1
D gene: TRBD1
V gene: TRBV5-1
CDR3 protein: CASSPLRQGATTEAFF
CDR3 DNA: TGCGCCAGCAGCCCGCTGCGGCAGGGGGCTACGACTGAAGCTTTCTTT

clone size: -
J gene: TRBJ2-4
D gene: -
V gene: TRBV4-1
CDR3 protein: CASSQPGKEGNIQYF
CDR3 DNA: TGCGCCAGCAGCCAACCAGGGAAGGAGGGAAACATTCAGTACTTC

clone size: many
J gene: TRBJ2-4
D gene: -
V gene: TRBV12-3/TRBV12-4
CDR3 protein: CASSRPGHYDNIQYF
CDR3 DNA: TGTGCCAGCTCCCGACCGGGACATTATGATAACATTCAGTACTTC

clone size: few
J gene: TRBJ2-7
D gene: -
V gene: TRBV5-1
CDR3 protein: CASSLVHVAGLSF
CDR3 DNA: TGCGCCAGCAGCTTGGTACATGTCGCGGGACTTTCCTTC

clone size: many
J gene: TRBJ1-1
D gene: -
V gene: TRBV7-2
CDR3 protein: CASSLDLQGYTEAFF
CDR3 DNA: TGTGCCAGCAGCTTAGATTTACAGGGATACACTGAAGCTTTCTTT

clone size: -
J gene: TRBJ1-5
D gene: TRBD1
V gene: TRBV5-6
CDR3 protein: CASSTSGQGEMLSNQPQHF
CDR3 DNA: TGTGCCAGCAGTACCTCGGGACAGGGGGAAATGCTTAGCAATCAGCCCCAGCATTTT

clone size: -
J gene: TRBJ2-2
D gene: -
V gene: TRBV11-2
CDR3 protein: CASSFFFESGGTNTGELFF
CDR3 DNA: TGTGCCAGCAGCTTCTTCTTCGAGTCGGGGGGCACGAACACCGGGGAGCTGTTTTTT

clone size: few
J gene: TRBJ1-4
D gene: -
V gene: TRBV5-1
CDR3 protein: CASSLLTSDLEKLFF
CDR3 DNA: TGCGCCAGCAGCTTGTTGACATCAGATCTTGAAAAACTGTTTTTT

clone size: -
J gene: TRBJ2-3
D gene: TRBD2
V gene: TRBV5-5
CDR3 protein: CASSLGRLASTDTQYF
CDR3 DNA: TGTGCCAGCAGCTTGGGACGACTAGCAAGCACAGATACGCAGTATTTT

clone size: few
J gene: TRBJ1-5
D gene: -
V gene: TRBV12-3/TRBV12-4
CDR3 protein: CASSLSQGESQHF
CDR3 DNA: TGTGCCAGCAGTTTGTCCCAGGGAGAGTCCCAGCATTTT

clone size: many
J gene: TRBJ1-1
D gene: -
V gene: TRBV5-1
CDR3 protein: CASSYGTLNTEAFF
CDR3 DNA: TGCGCCAGCAGCTACGGGACATTGAACACTGAAGCTTTCTTT

clone size: many
J gene: TRBJ2-1
D gene: -
V gene: TRBV3-2
CDR3 protein: CASSETPGLADEQFF
CDR3 DNA: TGTGCCAGCAGTGAGACCCCGGGACTAGCCGATGAGCAGTTCTTC

clone size: few
J gene: TRBJ1-2
D gene: -
V gene: TRBV27
CDR3 protein: CASSLSSGTNYGYTF
CDR3 DNA: TGTGCCAGCAGTTTATCGTCGGGGACTAACTATGGCTACACCTTC

clone size: many
J gene: TRBJ2-1
D gene: -
V gene: TRBV10-1
CDR3 protein: CASSESRAESLAEQFF
CDR3 DNA: TGCGCCAGCAGTGAGTCGAGGGCCGAATCCCTCGCCGAGCAGTTCTTC

clone size: many
J gene: TRBJ2-3
D gene: -
V gene: TRBV10-3
CDR3 protein: CAIGLGFSTDTQYF
CDR3 DNA: TGTGCCATCGGTTTGGGGTTTAGCACAGATACGCAGTATTTT

clone size: -
J gene: TRBJ1-1
D gene: -
V gene: TRBV27
CDR3 protein: CASHLNTEAFF
CDR3 DNA: TGTGCCAGCCACTTGAACACTGAAGCTTTCTTT

clone size: many
J gene: TRBJ1-5
D gene: -
V gene: TRBV12-3/TRBV12-4
CDR3 protein: CASSLMRDQPQHF
CDR3 DNA: TGTGCCAGCAGTTTAATGAGGGATCAGCCCCAGCATTTT

clone size: many
J gene: TRBJ1-1
D gene: -
V gene: TRBV12-3/TRBV12-4
CDR3 protein: CASSLSQGTEAFF
CDR3 DNA: TGTGCCAGCAGTTTATCTCAGGGAACTGAAGCTTTCTTT

clone size: few
J gene: TRBJ2-2
D gene: TRBD2
V gene: TRBV4-3
CDR3 protein: CASSLDLRTSSIPGELFF
CDR3 DNA: TGCGCCAGCAGCCTAGACCTTAGGACTAGCTCTATTCCCGGGGAGCTGTTTTTT

clone size: -
J gene: TRBJ1-1
D gene: -
V gene: TRBV30
CDR3 protein: CAWGKLMEAFF
CDR3 DNA: TGTGCCTGGGGGAAGTTGATGGAAGCTTTCTTT

clone size: few
J gene: TRBJ2-7
D gene: -
V gene: TRBV19
CDR3 protein: CASSISTNYEQYF
CDR3 DNA: TGTGCCAGTAGTATTTCTACGAACTACGAGCAGTACTTC

clone size: many
J gene: TRBJ1-3
D gene: -
V gene: TRBV12-3/TRBV12-4
CDR3 protein: CASNGGNTIYF
CDR3 DNA: TGTGCCAGCAACGGGGGAAACACCATATATTTT

clone size: many
J gene: TRBJ1-1
D gene: -
V gene: TRBV28
CDR3 protein: CASSLIQGNTEAFF
CDR3 DNA: TGTGCCAGCAGTCTAATACAGGGGAACACTGAAGCTTTCTTT

clone size: -
J gene: TRBJ1-1
D gene: TRBD1
V gene: TRBV11-2
CDR3 protein: CASNGQAQEEAFF
CDR3 DNA: TGTGCCAGCAACGGACAGGCCCAGGAGGAAGCTTTCTTT

clone size: many
J gene: TRBJ1-1
D gene: -
V gene: TRBV5-1
CDR3 protein: CASSLDWGFGGFTEAFF
CDR3 DNA: TGCGCCAGCAGCTTGGACTGGGGTTTTGGGGGGTTTACTGAAGCTTTCTTT

clone size: -
J gene: TRBJ2-5
D gene: -
V gene: TRBV6-1
CDR3 protein: CASSGRTPQETQYF
CDR3 DNA: TGTGCCAGCAGTGGCCGGACACCACAAGAGACCCAGTACTTC

clone size: few
J gene: TRBJ2-1
D gene: -
V gene: TRBV5-1
CDR3 protein: CASSLDGGSRGQFF
CDR3 DNA: TGCGCCAGCAGCTTGGATGGCGGATCCAGGGGGCAGTTCTTC